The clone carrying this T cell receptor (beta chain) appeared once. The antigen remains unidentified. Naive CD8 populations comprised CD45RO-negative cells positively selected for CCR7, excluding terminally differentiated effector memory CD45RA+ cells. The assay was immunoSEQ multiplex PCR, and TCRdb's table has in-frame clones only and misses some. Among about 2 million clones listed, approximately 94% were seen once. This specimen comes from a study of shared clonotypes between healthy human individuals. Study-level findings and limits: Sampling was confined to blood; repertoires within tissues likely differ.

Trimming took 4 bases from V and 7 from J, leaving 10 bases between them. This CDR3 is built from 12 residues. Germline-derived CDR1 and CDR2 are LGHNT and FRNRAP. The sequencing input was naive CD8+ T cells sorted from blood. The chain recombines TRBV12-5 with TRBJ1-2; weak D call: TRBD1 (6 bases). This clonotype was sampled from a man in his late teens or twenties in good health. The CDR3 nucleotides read TGTGCTAGTGGTTCTACAGGGTTTGGCTACACCTTC. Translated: CASGSTGFGYTF.